Below are 22 T cell receptor beta chains sequenced from a single sample in a study of T cell responses to AZD1222 COVID-19 vaccine. Clones were sequenced by immunoSEQ multiplex PCR, and TCRdb holds only the in-frame ones, with some missing. The repertoire holds more than 85,000 clones, 70% to 90% seen once, with 3.2% in the top ten. The sequencing here drew on peripheral blood, taken on day 0 of AZD1222 vaccination. These TCRs come from an adult in good health.

The chain has TRBV5-6 and TRBJ1-2; 8 bases are shared with TRBD1. CDR3 size: 17 residues. V lost 2 bases and J lost 4; bases outside the gene matches: 13. Germline V gene data show CDR1 as SGHDT and CDR2 as YYEEEE. The CDR3 DNA is TGTGCCAGCAGCTTCGTTGGCAGGGGGCGTTTGGGCTATGGCTACACCTTC. This codes for CASSFVGRGRLGYGYTF.

This chain connects TRBV3-1 (or the pseudogene TRBV3-2) to TRBJ2-7, with TRBD2 identical over 9 bases. CDR3 length equals 15 residues. Germline loops: CDR1 LGHDT, CDR2 YNNKEL (reference sequence). V was pared by 0 bases and J by 6 bases, with 6 bases of the junction left unmatched. Written as DNA, the CDR3 is TGTGCCAGCAGCCAAGATGTCGCGGGAGGGCGCGAGCAGTACTTC. Translating it yields CASSQDVAGGREQYF.

The V call is TRBV12-3 or TRBV12-4, the J call TRBJ2-3; D not certain. Trimming removed 6 bases at V and 4 bases at J, with 11 bases between. This CDR3 has 13 amino acids. The CDR3, as DNA: TGTGCCAGCAGCCTCCTTCGGCCAGATACGCAGTATTTT. It is translated as CASSLLRPDTQYF.

V gene TRBV29-1 combines with J gene TRBJ2-3; 7 bases line up with TRBD1. The CDR3 loop spans 14 amino acids. V lost 2 bases and J lost 0; bases outside the gene matches: 2. Germline lookup yields CDR1 SQVTM and CDR2 ANQGSEA. The CDR3, as DNA: TGCAGCGTTGAACCGGGACAGAGCACAGATACGCAGTATTTT. Residues: CSVEPGQSTDTQYF.

The V gene is TRBV20-1, the J gene TRBJ2-1; 7 nucleotides match TRBD1. CDR3 length: 11 amino acids. With 5 bases clipped from V and 6 bases from J, the junction kept 1 base outside the gene matches. Germline loops: CDR1 DFQATT, CDR2 SNEGSKA (reference sequence). Here the CDR3 DNA reads TGCAGTGCTGCAGGGGGCAATGAGCAGTTCTTC. Translating gives CSAAGGNEQFF.

The rearrangement uses TRBV11-2 and TRBJ1-6, with D possibly matching TRBD1 (5 bases). The CDR3 is 17 amino acids. Germline V gene lookup returns CDR1 SGHAT and CDR2 FQNNGV. The ends were cut back, 5 bases at V and 4 bases at J, with 18 bases in the middle. The CDR3 nucleotides read TGTGCCAGCAGCCCGTTAACAGGAACCTTATATAATTCACCCCTCCACTTT. Amino acids: CASSPLTGTLYNSPLHF.

The rearrangement joins TRBV4-1 to TRBJ1-2, with TRBD1 matching over 8 bases. The CDR3 contains 14 residues. The V gene end was trimmed by 0 bases and the J gene end by 8 bases; junction bases not matched to a gene: 5. Per germline, CDR1 MGHRA and CDR2 YSYEKL. CDR3 nucleotide sequence: TGCGCCAGCAGCCAAGAACAGGGGGTAGGAGGCTACACCTTC. Its translation is CASSQEQGVGGYTF.

This clone was found a few times. CDR3 bases: TGTGCCACCAGTGATCCGACCGGGACAGGGGGGGATCAGCCCCAGCATTTT. Protein sequence: CATSDPTGTGGDQPQHF. The chain recombines TRBV24-1 with TRBJ1-5; 11 bases line up with TRBD1. The germline CDR1 and CDR2 sequences are KGHDR and SFDVKD. The CDR3 contains 17 residues. V trimming: 3 bases; J trimming: 5 bases; junction bases outside the gene matches: 8.

This clone was recorded a few times. The rearrangement joins TRBV19 to TRBJ1-2, with D hard to call. Trimming pared 3 bases from V and 4 bases from J, leaving 15 bases between. Germline V lookup: CDR1 LNHDA, CDR2 SQIVND (reference sequence). The CDR3 runs 15 residues. The CDR3 DNA reads as TGTGCCAGTAGTATGATAAGCCAGGAACGCTATGGCTACACCTTC. Translating gives CASSMISQERYGYTF.

The chain is built from TRBV29-1 and TRBJ2-3, with no clear D. Germline V gene data show CDR1 as SQVTM and CDR2 as ANQGSEA. The CDR3 totals 12 residues. V was shortened by 6 bases and J by 6 bases, with 13 bases between the two germline ends. CDR3 bases: TGCAGCGTAGACTGGACCCGGGATACGCAGTATTTT. This translates into CSVDWTRDTQYF.

The chain combines TRBV7-8 with TRBJ2-5; 8 bases map to TRBD2. The CDR3 is 18 amino acids. J was trimmed by 3 bases and V by 2 bases; bases with no gene match: 14. Germline V lookup: CDR1 SGHVS, CDR2 FQNEAQ. CDR3 amino acids: CASSLYAGTRRRKETQYF. The CDR3 DNA follows: TGTGCCAGCAGCTTATACGCTGGGACTAGGCGAAGAAAAGAGACCCAGTACTTC.

This chain uses TRBV4-1 with TRBJ1-2, with a weak D call TRBD1 (5 bases). Per the germline V gene, CDR1 is MGHRA and CDR2 is YSYEKL. CDR3 length: 14 residues. V lost 0 bases and J 2 bases, leaving 7 bases between the germline ends. The CDR3 region is CASSQDSGNYGYTF. The DNA of the CDR3 is TGCGCCAGCAGCCAAGATTCAGGGAACTATGGCTACACCTTC.

The chain uses TRBV5-1 and TRBJ1-5, with 9 bases that match TRBD1. The CDR3 runs 15 residues. The germline gives CDR1 SGHRS, CDR2 YFSETQ. J lost 6 bases, V lost 0 bases, and 4 bases had no gene match. CDR3 coding DNA: TGCGCCAGCAGCTTGGAGACAGGGGGATCTCAGCCCCAGCATTTT. It translates to CASSLETGGSQPQHF.

This chain joins TRBV7-2 and TRBJ2-7; 7 bases are a match to TRBD1. The length of the CDR3 is 15 residues. The germline V gene has CDR1 SGHTA and CDR2 FQGNSA. The J segment lost 5 bases and the V segment lost 5 bases, leaving 12 bases of the junction unmatched. The CDR3: CASSLGLTGHDEQYF. Written as DNA, the CDR3 is TGTGCCAGCAGCCTCGGATTGACAGGGCACGACGAGCAGTACTTC.

The chain joins TRBV12-3 or TRBV12-4 to TRBJ2-1, with unresolved D. The V gene lost 3 bases and the J gene lost 5 bases, with 8 bases spanning the gap. CDR3 length: 13 residues. The CDR3 sequence is CASSFSRDNEQFF. CDR3 coding DNA: TGTGCCAGCAGTTTTTCCCGGGACAATGAGCAGTTCTTC.

This rearrangement joins TRBV2 to TRBJ1-4; possibly TRBD1 for D (6 bases). Trimming stripped 6 bases from V and 2 bases from J, with 13 bases between. This CDR3 comprises 15 residues. The germline V gene encodes CDR1 SNHLY and CDR2 FYNNEI. CDR3 sequence: CASSLAGATNEKLFF. The CDR3, as DNA: TGTGCCAGCAGCTTGGCAGGGGCCACTAATGAAAAACTGTTTTTT.

The V call is TRBV19, the J call TRBJ1-1; no clear D. The CDR3 is 13 residues long. V was cut by 3 bases and J by 1 base, with 6 bases left in between. Germline values: CDR1 LNHDA, CDR2 SQIVND (reference sequence). CDR3 DNA sequence: TGTGCCAGTAGTATTCGGGAGAACACTGAAGCTTTCTTT. It encodes CASSIRENTEAFF. The full variable domain, rest sourced from reference TRBV19 and TRBJ1-1, is DGGITQSPKYLFRKEGQNVTLSCEQNLNHDAMYWYRQDPGQGLRLIYYSQIVNDFQKGDIAEGYSVSREKKESFPLTVTSAQKNPTAFYLCASSIRENTEAFFGQGTRLTVV.

This chain links TRBV9 with TRBJ1-1; D might be TRBD1 (6 bases). From germline, CDR1 is SGDLS and CDR2 YYNGEE. The CDR3 is made up of 15 amino acids. V shed 2 bases and J shed 3 bases, with 14 bases lying between them. The CDR3 bases are TGTGCCAGCAGCGTCGATTCGGGGGGCTACACTGAAGCTTTCTTT. Translated: CASSVDSGGYTEAFF.

This clone was counted a single time. The chain joins TRBV12-3 or TRBV12-4 to TRBJ1-2; tentative D call: TRBD1 (5 bases). V lost 5 bases and J 8 bases, leaving 15 bases between the germline ends. The CDR3 spans 13 residues. The chain's CDR3 is CASSQMGLWGYTF. The CDR3 region has the DNA TGTGCCAGCAGTCAGATGGGGCTCTGGGGCTACACCTTC.

The V call is TRBV15, the J call TRBJ2-1, with a possible D match to TRBD2 (5 bases). This CDR3 is built from 13 residues. V dropped 2 bases and J dropped 9 bases, with 11 bases sitting between them. Germline CDR1 LNHNV, CDR2 YYDKDF (reference sequence). CDR3 sequence (DNA): TGTGCCACCAGCAGACCACCGGGGAGTGAGCAGTTCTTC. Translated, it gives CATSRPPGSEQFF.

With respect to this clone: One junction end disagrees with the germline gene, perhaps due to a read error. This chain links TRBV6-1 with TRBJ2-3; 10 nucleotides align to TRBD2. The germline gives CDR1 MNHNS, CDR2 SASEGT. The CDR3 spans 16 residues. In DNA form, the CDR3 reads TGTGCCAGCAGAGAAGTAGCGGGGGGCTTCACAGATACGCAGTATTTT. This gives the protein CASREVAGGFTDTQYF.

This chain joins TRBV19 and TRBJ2-7; weak D call: TRBD1 (7 bases). Trimming pared 3 bases from V and 2 bases from J, leaving 20 bases between. CDR1 LNHDA and CDR2 SQIVND come from the germline V gene (reference sequence). This CDR3 spans 17 amino acids. The CDR3 loop reads CASSIRAGQSLPYEQYF. CDR3 bases: TGTGCCAGTAGTATTCGCGCGGGACAGTCCCTACCCTACGAGCAGTACTTC.